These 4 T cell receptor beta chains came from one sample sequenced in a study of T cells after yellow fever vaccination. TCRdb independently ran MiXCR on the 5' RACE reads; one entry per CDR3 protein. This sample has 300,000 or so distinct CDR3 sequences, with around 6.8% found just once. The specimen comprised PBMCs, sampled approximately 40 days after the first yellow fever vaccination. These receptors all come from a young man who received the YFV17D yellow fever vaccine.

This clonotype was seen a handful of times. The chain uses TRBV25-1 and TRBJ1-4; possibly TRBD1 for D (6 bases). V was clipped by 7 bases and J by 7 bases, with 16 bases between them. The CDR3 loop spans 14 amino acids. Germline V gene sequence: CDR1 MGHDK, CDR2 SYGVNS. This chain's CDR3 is CASKQGSWGEKLFF. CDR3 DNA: TGTGCCAGCAAGCAGGGGTCATGGGGTGAAAAACTGTTTTTT.

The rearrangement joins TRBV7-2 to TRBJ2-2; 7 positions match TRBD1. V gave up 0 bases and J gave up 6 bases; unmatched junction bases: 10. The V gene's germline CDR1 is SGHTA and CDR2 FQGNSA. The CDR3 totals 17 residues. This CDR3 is CASSLAQTGSNPGELFF. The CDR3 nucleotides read TGTGCCAGCAGCTTAGCGCAGACAGGGTCTAACCCCGGGGAGCTGTTTTTT.

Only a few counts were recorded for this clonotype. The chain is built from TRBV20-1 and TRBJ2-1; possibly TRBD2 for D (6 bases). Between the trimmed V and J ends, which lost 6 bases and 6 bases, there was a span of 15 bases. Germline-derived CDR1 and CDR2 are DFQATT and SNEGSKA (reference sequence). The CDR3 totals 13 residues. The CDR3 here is CSAERRDRNEQFF. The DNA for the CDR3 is TGCAGTGCGGAGAGGAGGGATCGCAATGAGCAGTTCTTC.

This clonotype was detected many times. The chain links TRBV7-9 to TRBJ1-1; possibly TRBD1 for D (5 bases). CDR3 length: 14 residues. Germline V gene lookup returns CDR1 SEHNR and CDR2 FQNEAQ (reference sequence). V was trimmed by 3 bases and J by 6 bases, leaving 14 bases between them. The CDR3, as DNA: TGTGCCAGCAGCTTTTTAGGGGCAAGGGCTGAAGCTTTCTTT. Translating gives CASSFLGARAEAFF.